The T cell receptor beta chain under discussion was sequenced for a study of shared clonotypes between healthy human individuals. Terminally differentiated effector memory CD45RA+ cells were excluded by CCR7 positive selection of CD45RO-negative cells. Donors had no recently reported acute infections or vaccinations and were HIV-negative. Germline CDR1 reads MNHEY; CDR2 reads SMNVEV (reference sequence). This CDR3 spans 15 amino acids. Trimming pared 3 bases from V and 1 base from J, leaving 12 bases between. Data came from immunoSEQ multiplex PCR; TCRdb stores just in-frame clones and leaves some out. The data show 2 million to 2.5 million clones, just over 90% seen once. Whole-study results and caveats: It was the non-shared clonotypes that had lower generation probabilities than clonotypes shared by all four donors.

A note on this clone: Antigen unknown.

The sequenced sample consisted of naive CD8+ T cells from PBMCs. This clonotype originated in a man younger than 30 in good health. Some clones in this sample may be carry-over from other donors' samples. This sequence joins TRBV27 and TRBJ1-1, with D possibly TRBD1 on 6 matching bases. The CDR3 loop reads CASSFGRGGNTEAFF. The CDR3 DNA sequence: TGTGCCAGCAGTTTTGGGAGGGGGGGGAACACTGAAGCTTTCTTT.